Listed below are T cell receptor beta chains from one sample, sequenced in a study of blood T cell repertoires in COVID-19. The assay was immunoSEQ multiplex PCR, and TCRdb's table has in-frame clones only and misses some. The sample yields 230,000 or so clones, roughly 90% seen once. Sequenced material: peripheral blood. The source of these receptors is a man aged 40-50 years with active or convalescent COVID-19. Each CDR3 is given with its conserved first and last residue. The D gene is left open where the match is weak. Rows give clone size only sometimes, using once, few, many, or a class for an expanded clone.

D gene: -; V gene: TRBV3-1/TRBV3-2; J gene: TRBJ1-4; clone size: once; CDR3 DNA: TGTGCCAGCAGCCCGATCATACAGGCAACTAATGAAAAACTGTTTTTT; CDR3 protein: CASSPIIQATNEKLFF
D gene: -; V gene: TRBV6-2/TRBV6-3; J gene: TRBJ2-4; clone size: -; CDR3 DNA: TGTGCCAGCAGTTTCAGGGACATTCAGTACTTC; CDR3 protein: CASSFRDIQYF
D gene: TRBD1; V gene: TRBV28; J gene: TRBJ2-6; clone size: -; CDR3 DNA: TGTGCCAGCAGTTTGGGACAGGGCATCTTCTCTGGGGCCAACGTCCTGACTTTC; CDR3 protein: CASSLGQGIFSGANVLTF
D gene: -; V gene: TRBV6-5; J gene: TRBJ1-3; clone size: once; CDR3 DNA: TGTGCCAGCAGTCCATGGGGCCTAGGGGGAAACACCATATATTTT; CDR3 protein: CASSPWGLGGNTIYF
D gene: TRBD2; V gene: TRBV27; J gene: TRBJ2-3; clone size: -; CDR3 DNA: TGTGCCAGCAGTTTGACGTTAGCGGGGAATTGGGCAGATACGCAGTATTTT; CDR3 protein: CASSLTLAGNWADTQYF
D gene: TRBD2; V gene: TRBV9; J gene: TRBJ2-1; clone size: -; CDR3 DNA: TGTGCCAGCAGCTTACTGGGGACTAGTTCATACAATGAGCAGTTCTTC; CDR3 protein: CASSLLGTSSYNEQFF
D gene: -; V gene: TRBV6-5; J gene: TRBJ1-2; clone size: -; CDR3 DNA: TGTGCCAGCAGTTACTCGAGATTTGACTACACCTTC; CDR3 protein: CASSYSRFDYTF
D gene: TRBD2; V gene: TRBV4-1; J gene: TRBJ2-7; clone size: -; CDR3 DNA: TGCGCCAGCAGCCCCTCAGCGGGATCGGCCTACGAGCAGTACTTC; CDR3 protein: CASSPSAGSAYEQYF
D gene: -; V gene: TRBV10-2; J gene: TRBJ1-3; clone size: -; CDR3 DNA: TGCGCCAGCAGTGAGCCTGGACTGGCCGGAAACACCATATATTTT; CDR3 protein: CASSEPGLAGNTIYF
D gene: -; V gene: TRBV6-4; J gene: TRBJ1-4; clone size: -; CDR3 DNA: TGTGCCAGCAGTGACTCGAGGGGGACGCACGAAAAACTGTTTTTT; CDR3 protein: CASSDSRGTHEKLFF
D gene: -; V gene: TRBV7-2; J gene: TRBJ2-7; clone size: few; CDR3 DNA: TGTGCCAGCAGCCCTTTTTGGAGTACATACGAGCAGTACTTC; CDR3 protein: CASSPFWSTYEQYF
D gene: -; V gene: TRBV7-8; J gene: TRBJ1-2; clone size: -; CDR3 DNA: TGTGCCAGCAGCTTACGGAGGACGGCCTATGGCTACACCTTC; CDR3 protein: CASSLRRTAYGYTF
D gene: -; V gene: TRBV7-3; J gene: TRBJ2-2; clone size: -; CDR3 DNA: TGTGCCAGCAGCGGAGGGGCGGGCGGGGAGCTGTTTTTT; CDR3 protein: CASSGGAGGELFF
D gene: -; V gene: TRBV6-5; J gene: TRBJ1-1; clone size: -; CDR3 DNA: TGTGCCAGCAGTAACCGGGACACCACTGAAGCTTTCTTT; CDR3 protein: CASSNRDTTEAFF
D gene: -; V gene: TRBV28; J gene: TRBJ1-1; clone size: -; CDR3 DNA: TGTGCCAGCAGTTTCCCGGGGGGCACTGAAGCTTTCTTT; CDR3 protein: CASSFPGGTEAFF
D gene: TRBD1; V gene: TRBV18; J gene: TRBJ2-7; clone size: -; CDR3 DNA: TGTGCCAGCTCCCCGGGGACAGCAGCAACCTACGAGCAGTACTTC; CDR3 protein: CASSPGTAATYEQYF
D gene: TRBD1; V gene: TRBV7-9; J gene: TRBJ2-3; clone size: -; CDR3 DNA: TGTGCCAGCAGCTCATGGACAGGACGCACAGATACGCAGTATTTT; CDR3 protein: CASSSWTGRTDTQYF
D gene: TRBD1; V gene: TRBV4-1; J gene: TRBJ1-1; clone size: -; CDR3 DNA: TGCGCCAGCAGCCAAGATCGATCCGGAGGACAGGGGCGAGCTTTCTTT; CDR3 protein: CASSQDRSGGQGRAFF
D gene: -; V gene: TRBV27; J gene: TRBJ2-3; clone size: -; CDR3 DNA: TGTGCCAGCAGGGCAGGGTTCTCAGATACGCAGTATTTT; CDR3 protein: CASRAGFSDTQYF
D gene: TRBD2; V gene: TRBV5-4; J gene: TRBJ2-2; clone size: -; CDR3 DNA: TGTGCCAGCAGTCAGGCGGCTAGCGGTATTCCCGGGGAGCTGTTTTTT; CDR3 protein: CASSQAASGIPGELFF
D gene: -; V gene: TRBV7-2; J gene: TRBJ1-1; clone size: -; CDR3 DNA: TGTGCCAGCAGCCTTAGCGACTTCAGAGCTTTCTTT; CDR3 protein: CASSLSDFRAFF
D gene: TRBD1; V gene: TRBV7-9; J gene: TRBJ1-1; clone size: -; CDR3 DNA: TGTGCCAGCAGCCATCCTCGACAGGGCGGGACTGAAGCTTTCTTT; CDR3 protein: CASSHPRQGGTEAFF
D gene: -; V gene: TRBV6-1; J gene: TRBJ1-3; clone size: -; CDR3 DNA: TGTGCCAGCAGTGAGAGGTCCTCTGGAAACACCATATATTTT; CDR3 protein: CASSERSSGNTIYF
D gene: -; V gene: TRBV28; J gene: TRBJ1-6; clone size: -; CDR3 DNA: TGTGCCAGCGTGAATGACAGTGCCCGAAATAATTCACCCCTCCACTTT; CDR3 protein: CASVNDSARNNSPLHF
D gene: -; V gene: TRBV28; J gene: TRBJ2-2; clone size: -; CDR3 DNA: TGTGCCAGCAGTTTATGGGCGGGGGCAGACACCGGGGAGCTGTTTTTT; CDR3 protein: CASSLWAGADTGELFF
D gene: -; V gene: TRBV19; J gene: TRBJ2-7; clone size: -; CDR3 DNA: TGTGCCAGTAGTATTAACGAACTACTCCACGAGCAGTACTTC; CDR3 protein: CASSINELLHEQYF
D gene: -; V gene: TRBV19; J gene: TRBJ1-1; clone size: -; CDR3 DNA: TGTGCCAGTAGTAAGGGGCAGTTGAACACTGAAGCTTTCTTT; CDR3 protein: CASSKGQLNTEAFF
D gene: TRBD2; V gene: TRBV5-4; J gene: TRBJ2-7; clone size: -; CDR3 DNA: TGTGCCAGCAGCCAGGGACTAGCGATCTACGAGCAGTACTTC; CDR3 protein: CASSQGLAIYEQYF
D gene: -; V gene: TRBV28; J gene: TRBJ1-2; clone size: -; CDR3 DNA: TGTGCCAGCAGTTTCCCGGGGGGGCCTAGGGGCTACACCTTC; CDR3 protein: CASSFPGGPRGYTF
D gene: -; V gene: TRBV10-3; J gene: TRBJ1-1; clone size: -; CDR3 DNA: TGTGCCATCAGTGATGTACAGAACACTGAAGCTTTCTTT; CDR3 protein: CAISDVQNTEAFF
D gene: TRBD2; V gene: TRBV5-1; J gene: TRBJ2-1; clone size: -; CDR3 DNA: TGCGCCAGCGTCCCTGGGGCTAGCGGGTCTGCCGCTGAGCAGTTCTTC; CDR3 protein: CASVPGASGSAAEQFF
D gene: TRBD1; V gene: TRBV5-1; J gene: TRBJ1-5; clone size: -; CDR3 DNA: TGCGCCAGCAGAGTGACAGGGGCAAGCAATCAGCCCCAGCATTTT; CDR3 protein: CASRVTGASNQPQHF
D gene: TRBD1; V gene: TRBV5-1; J gene: TRBJ2-5; clone size: once; CDR3 DNA: TGCGCCAGCAGCTGGACAGGGGGCGGAGAGACCCAGTACTTC; CDR3 protein: CASSWTGGGETQYF
D gene: TRBD2; V gene: TRBV30; J gene: TRBJ2-1; clone size: -; CDR3 DNA: TGTGCCTGGAGTACTCCTAGCGGGAGGGCCCTCGAGCAGTTCTTC; CDR3 protein: CAWSTPSGRALEQFF
D gene: -; V gene: TRBV27; J gene: TRBJ2-1; clone size: -; CDR3 DNA: TGTGCCAGCAGTCCCTTGAGCTCCTACAATGAGCAGTTCTTC; CDR3 protein: CASSPLSSYNEQFF
D gene: -; V gene: TRBV19; J gene: TRBJ2-7; clone size: -; CDR3 DNA: TGTGCCAGTAGTGGCCACGGCCAGGGGTCTTTCGAGACGGAGCAGTACTTC; CDR3 protein: CASSGHGQGSFETEQYF
D gene: -; V gene: TRBV2; J gene: TRBJ2-5; clone size: -; CDR3 DNA: TGTGCCACGAAAAGGGGTCGGCAAGAGACCCAGTACTTC; CDR3 protein: CATKRGRQETQYF
D gene: -; V gene: TRBV2; J gene: TRBJ2-5; clone size: -; CDR3 DNA: -; CDR3 protein: CASSPTGLQETQYFQPETQYF
D gene: -; V gene: TRBV11-3; J gene: TRBJ1-1; clone size: -; CDR3 DNA: TGTGCCAGGTCCGGCCGGGTGAACACTGAAGCTTTCTTT; CDR3 protein: CARSGRVNTEAFF
D gene: -; V gene: TRBV27; J gene: TRBJ2-7; clone size: -; CDR3 DNA: TGTGCCACGAGAGACAGCTCCTACGAGCAGTACTTC; CDR3 protein: CATRDSSYEQYF
D gene: -; V gene: TRBV14; J gene: TRBJ2-4; clone size: -; CDR3 DNA: TGTGCCAGCAGCCAAGGACGGGGTATAGCCAAAAACATTCAGTACTTC; CDR3 protein: CASSQGRGIAKNIQYF
D gene: -; V gene: TRBV7-8; J gene: TRBJ1-4; clone size: -; CDR3 DNA: TGTGCCAGCAGCATCGGACAGCTTAATGAAAAACTGTTTTTT; CDR3 protein: CASSIGQLNEKLFF
D gene: -; V gene: TRBV5-1; J gene: TRBJ2-5; clone size: -; CDR3 DNA: TGCGCCAGCAGCTTGGCGGGGGGCTTCCAAGAGACCCAGTACTTC; CDR3 protein: CASSLAGGFQETQYF
D gene: TRBD1; V gene: TRBV20-1; J gene: TRBJ1-5; clone size: -; CDR3 DNA: TGCAGTGCTAGTACCGGGACAGGGGAGGGGAATCAGCCCCAGCATTTT; CDR3 protein: CSASTGTGEGNQPQHF
D gene: TRBD2; V gene: TRBV10-3; J gene: TRBJ2-3; clone size: -; CDR3 DNA: TGTGCCATCAGTGAGCAGTCTAGCGGGAGTACAGATACGCAGTATTTT; CDR3 protein: CAISEQSSGSTDTQYF
D gene: -; V gene: TRBV7-2; J gene: TRBJ2-5; clone size: -; CDR3 DNA: TGTGCCAGCAGCTTATGGGGGGGCGGGGAGACCCAGTACTTC; CDR3 protein: CASSLWGGGETQYF
D gene: TRBD1; V gene: TRBV29-1; J gene: TRBJ1-5; clone size: -; CDR3 DNA: TGCAGCGTCCACAGGGGGCTTACAGGCAATCAGCCCCAGCATTTT; CDR3 protein: CSVHRGLTGNQPQHF
D gene: -; V gene: TRBV7-9; J gene: TRBJ1-3; clone size: -; CDR3 DNA: TGTGCCATCGGGGGGCACTCTGGAAACACCATATATTTT; CDR3 protein: CAIGGHSGNTIYF
D gene: -; V gene: TRBV27; J gene: TRBJ1-5; clone size: -; CDR3 DNA: TGTGCCAGCAGTTTAGGGCCCCTTCAGCCCCAGCATTTT; CDR3 protein: CASSLGPLQPQHF
D gene: -; V gene: TRBV6-5; J gene: TRBJ2-7; clone size: once; CDR3 DNA: TGTGCCAGCCGGGACTACGAGCAGTACTTC; CDR3 protein: CASRDYEQYF
D gene: -; V gene: TRBV6-5; J gene: TRBJ1-1; clone size: few; CDR3 DNA: TGTGCCAGCAGTCAACAGGGGAACACTGAAGCTTTCTTT; CDR3 protein: CASSQQGNTEAFF
D gene: TRBD2; V gene: TRBV7-3; J gene: TRBJ2-1; clone size: few; CDR3 DNA: TGTGCCAGCAGCCGACTAGCGGGAGAAGGCATTGAGCAGTTCTTC; CDR3 protein: CASSRLAGEGIEQFF
D gene: -; V gene: TRBV6-5; J gene: TRBJ1-6; clone size: -; CDR3 DNA: TGTGCCAGCAGCCTCGGGCCGGGAGGGGATTCACCCCTCCACTTT; CDR3 protein: CASSLGPGGDSPLHF
D gene: TRBD1; V gene: TRBV6-5; J gene: TRBJ1-2; clone size: -; CDR3 DNA: TGTGCCAGCAGTTACGAAGCCGGGACAGGGGGTTATGGCTACACCTTC; CDR3 protein: CASSYEAGTGGYGYTF